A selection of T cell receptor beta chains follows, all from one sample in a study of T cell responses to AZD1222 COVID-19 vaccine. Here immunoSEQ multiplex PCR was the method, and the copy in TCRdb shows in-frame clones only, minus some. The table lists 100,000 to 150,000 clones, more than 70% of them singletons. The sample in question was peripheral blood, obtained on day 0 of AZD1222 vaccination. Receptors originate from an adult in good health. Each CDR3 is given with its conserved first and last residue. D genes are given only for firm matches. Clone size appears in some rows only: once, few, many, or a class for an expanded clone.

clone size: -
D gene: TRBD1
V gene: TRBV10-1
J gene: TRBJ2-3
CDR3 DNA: TGCGCCACCAACCCGGGACAGGGGACCTCCACAGATACGCAGTATTTT
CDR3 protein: CATNPGQGTSTDTQYF

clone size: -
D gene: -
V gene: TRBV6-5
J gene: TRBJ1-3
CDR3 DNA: TGTGCCAGCAGCCGGGGAAACACCATATATTTT
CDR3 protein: CASSRGNTIYF

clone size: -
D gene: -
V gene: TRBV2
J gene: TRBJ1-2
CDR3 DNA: TGTGCCAGCAGTGAAGAGGATGGCTACACCTTC
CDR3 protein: CASSEEDGYTF

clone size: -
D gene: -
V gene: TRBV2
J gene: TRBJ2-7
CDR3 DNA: TGTGCCAGCAATGATGTAGGGTCCTACGAGCAGTACTTC
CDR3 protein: CASNDVGSYEQYF

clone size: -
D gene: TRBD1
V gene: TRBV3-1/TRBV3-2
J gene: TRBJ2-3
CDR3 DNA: TGTGCCAGCAGCTCCAGGGGGCGGATGCAATGGTCAGATACGCAGTATTTT
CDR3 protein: CASSSRGRMQWSDTQYF

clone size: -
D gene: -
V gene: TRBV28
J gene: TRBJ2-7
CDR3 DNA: TGTGCCAGCAGTTCCGTTGCAGGTGATTATTCCTACGAGCAGTACTTC
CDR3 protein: CASSSVAGDYSYEQYF

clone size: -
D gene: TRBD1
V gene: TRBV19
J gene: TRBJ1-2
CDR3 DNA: TGTGCCAGTAGTACCCGGGACAGTTATGGCTACACCTTC
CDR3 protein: CASSTRDSYGYTF

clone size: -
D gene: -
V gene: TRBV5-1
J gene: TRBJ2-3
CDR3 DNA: TGCGCCAGCAGCCGGGCGGCGGGGTTGTTGGGAGATACGCAGTATTTT
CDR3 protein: CASSRAAGLLGDTQYF

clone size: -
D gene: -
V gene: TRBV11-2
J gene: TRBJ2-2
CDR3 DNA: TGTGCCAGCAGCTTCCAGCGGGCAAACACCGGGGAGCTGTTTTTT
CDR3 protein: CASSFQRANTGELFF

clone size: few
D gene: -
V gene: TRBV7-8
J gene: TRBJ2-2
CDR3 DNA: TGTGCCAGCAGCCATAGACAGACTCCCGGGGAGCTGTTTTTT
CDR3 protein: CASSHRQTPGELFF

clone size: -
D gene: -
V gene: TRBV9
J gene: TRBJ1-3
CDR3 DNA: TGTGCCAGCAGCGTGCAGGGTGCTGGAAACACCATATATTTT
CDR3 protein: CASSVQGAGNTIYF

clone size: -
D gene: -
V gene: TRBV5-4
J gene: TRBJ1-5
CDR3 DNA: TGTGCCGTAGGGGGGGCTTTACAGCCCCAGCATTTT
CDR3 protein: CAVGGALQPQHF

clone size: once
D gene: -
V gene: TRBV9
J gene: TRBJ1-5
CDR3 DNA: TGTGCCAGCAGCCCTTACATGGAGGGGCAGCCCCAGCATTTT
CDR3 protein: CASSPYMEGQPQHF

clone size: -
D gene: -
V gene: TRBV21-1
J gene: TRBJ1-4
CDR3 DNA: TGTGCCAGCGGTGAGACGGCGAATGAAAAACTGTTTTTT
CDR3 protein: CASGETANEKLFF

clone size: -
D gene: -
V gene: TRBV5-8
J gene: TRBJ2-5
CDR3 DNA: TGTGCCAGCAGCCCTAGACAGTTCCAAGAGACCCAGTACTTC
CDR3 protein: CASSPRQFQETQYF

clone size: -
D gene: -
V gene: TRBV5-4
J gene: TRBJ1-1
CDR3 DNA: TGTGCCAGCAGCCTGGGCCGGGGGCAGCGCGGAAACACTGAAGCTTTCTTT
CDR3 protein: CASSLGRGQRGNTEAFF

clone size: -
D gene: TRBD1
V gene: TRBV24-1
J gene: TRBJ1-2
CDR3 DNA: TGTGCCACCAGTGATTTCGGGACAGCTCGCTACACCTTC
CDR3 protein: CATSDFGTARYTF

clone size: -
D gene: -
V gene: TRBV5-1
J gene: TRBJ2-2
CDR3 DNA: TGCGCCAGCAGCTTGTCCACCGGGGAGCTGTTTTTT
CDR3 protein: CASSLSTGELFF

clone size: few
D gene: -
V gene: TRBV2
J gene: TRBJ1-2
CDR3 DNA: TGTGCCAGCAGTGAAGGGACAGCCTACTATGGCTACACCTTC
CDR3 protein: CASSEGTAYYGYTF

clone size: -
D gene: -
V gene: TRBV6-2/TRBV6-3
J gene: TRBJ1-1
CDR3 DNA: TGTGCCAGCCGCCCCCTTAGGGGTGAGGCTGAAGCTTTCTTT
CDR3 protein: CASRPLRGEAEAFF

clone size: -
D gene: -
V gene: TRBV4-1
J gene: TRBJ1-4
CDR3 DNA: TGCGCCAGCAGCCAAGGCACAACAACTAATGAAAAACTGTTTTTT
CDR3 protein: CASSQGTTTNEKLFF

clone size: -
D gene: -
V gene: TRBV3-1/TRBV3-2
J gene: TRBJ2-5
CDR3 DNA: TGTGCCAGCAGCCAAGCGGCTCGAGAGACCCAGTACTTC
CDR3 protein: CASSQAARETQYF

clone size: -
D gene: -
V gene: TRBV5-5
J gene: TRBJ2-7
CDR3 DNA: TGTGCCAGCAGCTTAAGGGTGGGGAGCTACGAGCAGTACTTC
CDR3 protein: CASSLRVGSYEQYF

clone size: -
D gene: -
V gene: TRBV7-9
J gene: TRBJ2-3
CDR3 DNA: TGTGCCAGCAGTCCAGGGTTTTCGACAGATACGCAGTATTTT
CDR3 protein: CASSPGFSTDTQYF

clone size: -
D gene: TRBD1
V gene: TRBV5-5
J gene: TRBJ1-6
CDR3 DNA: TGTGCCAGCAGCTCGACGACAGGGGGGCAGACCCTCCACTTT
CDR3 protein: CASSSTTGGQTLHF

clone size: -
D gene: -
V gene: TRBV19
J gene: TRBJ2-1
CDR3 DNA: TGTGCCAGTAGTATGGAGGGGCATGAGCAGTTCTTC
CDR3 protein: CASSMEGHEQFF

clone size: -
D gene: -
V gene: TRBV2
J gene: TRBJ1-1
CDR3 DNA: TGTGCCAGCAGTGCCTCGTCTGGGGGCTCTGAAGCTTTCTTT
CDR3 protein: CASSASSGGSEAFF

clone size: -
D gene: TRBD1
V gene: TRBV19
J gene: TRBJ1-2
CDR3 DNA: TGTGCCAGTAGTATCTCCGGGACAGGGGGCTATGGCTACACCTTC
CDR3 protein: CASSISGTGGYGYTF

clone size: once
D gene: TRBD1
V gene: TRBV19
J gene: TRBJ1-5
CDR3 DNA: TGTGCCAGCTCTCGCCCCCCTGGGACAGGGATGGGTCAGCCCCAGCATTTT
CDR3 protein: CASSRPPGTGMGQPQHF

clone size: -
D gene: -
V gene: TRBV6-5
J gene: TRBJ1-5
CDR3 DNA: TGTGCCAGCATAGGCAGTGGTGTCGAGCCCCAGCATTTT
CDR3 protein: CASIGSGVEPQHF

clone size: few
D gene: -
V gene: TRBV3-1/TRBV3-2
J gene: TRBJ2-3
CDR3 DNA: TGTGCCAGCAGCCAATCTGGAGACTTCGGGGATACGCAGTATTTT
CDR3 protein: CASSQSGDFGDTQYF

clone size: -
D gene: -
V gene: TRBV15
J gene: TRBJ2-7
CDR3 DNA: TGTGCCACCAGCAGAGATCTGAGACGCTCCTACGAGCAGTACTTC
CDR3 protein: CATSRDLRRSYEQYF

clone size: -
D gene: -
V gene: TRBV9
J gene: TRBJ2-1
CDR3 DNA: TGTGCCAGCAGCGGAGGCATCCGGGACGAGCAGTTCTTC
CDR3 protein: CASSGGIRDEQFF

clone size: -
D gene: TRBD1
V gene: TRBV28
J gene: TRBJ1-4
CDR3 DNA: TGTGCCAGCAGTCAAGGGGGCGGCGGTGAAAAACTGTTTTTT
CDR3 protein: CASSQGGGGEKLFF

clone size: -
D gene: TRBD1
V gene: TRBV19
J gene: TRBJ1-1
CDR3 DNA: TGTGCCAGTAGTTCCCCCCCGGGACAGCCGAACACTGAAGCTTTCTTT
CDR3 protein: CASSSPPGQPNTEAFF

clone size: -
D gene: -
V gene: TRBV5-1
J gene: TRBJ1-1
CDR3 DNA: TGCGCCAGCAACAGGAGGGAGGGGAACACTGAAGCTTTCTTT
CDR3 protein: CASNRREGNTEAFF

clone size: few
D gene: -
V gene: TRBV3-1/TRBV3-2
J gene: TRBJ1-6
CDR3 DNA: TGTGCCAGCAGCCACGTTTCTGGGTTTGAATCCTATAATTCACCCCTCCACTTT
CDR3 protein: CASSHVSGFESYNSPLHF

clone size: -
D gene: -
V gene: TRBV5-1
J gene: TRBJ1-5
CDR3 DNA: TGCGCCAGCAGCTGGGGGGGAGCTGGGGGCAATCAGCCCCAGCATTTT
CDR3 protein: CASSWGGAGGNQPQHF

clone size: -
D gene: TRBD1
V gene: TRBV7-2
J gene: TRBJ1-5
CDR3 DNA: TGTGCCAGCAGTTGGGACAGAGATCAGCCCCAGCATTTT
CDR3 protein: CASSWDRDQPQHF

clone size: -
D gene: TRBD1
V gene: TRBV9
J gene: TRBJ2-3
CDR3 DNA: TGTGCCAGCAGCGTCCGGACAGGGTCCAACACAGATACGCAGTATTTT
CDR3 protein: CASSVRTGSNTDTQYF